This T cell receptor beta chain was captured by sequencing in a study of post-analysis software for immune sequencing data (dated by TCRdb to 2014 to 2015). Notes on the research overall: Disease courses on record covered relapsing-remitting, secondary progressive and progressive-relapsing multiple sclerosis, though some patients had no subtype annotation. A subset of samples was prepared in parallel using single-end sample barcoding, then pooled and co-amplified after Illumina adapter ligation. Patient repertoires were compared against roughly 12 previously published healthy control repertoires from donors aged about 6 to 27 years.

To demonstrate the VDJtools post-analysis software, TCR beta repertoires were profiled from the peripheral blood of about 13 young patients with multiple sclerosis. The patients with multiple sclerosis were children and adolescents between roughly 6 and 17 years of age. Inclusive of the bounding cysteine and phenylalanine, the CDR3 is 12 residues long. Left in the record is the CDR3 DNA by itself, 36 bases read in frame from the first base. CDR1 and CDR2 were assigned from the germline V gene as SNHLY and FYNNEI. Deletion took 7 bases off V and 0 bases off J, with a span of 7 bases between the germline ends. Receptors were amplified or captured by PCR. The data were produced on an Illumina HiSeq 2500. To reduce PCR and sequencing biases, unique molecular identifiers were built into the TCR beta cDNA libraries. Approximately 500,000 cDNA molecules were obtained per 1 to 10 million input T cells, so each molecule approximated one T cell. The patient libraries were prepared and sequenced using the same protocol as the earlier healthy control dataset. Within a given batch, samples were prepared together, multiplexed and sequenced on the same HiSeq lane. The study's own analysis went as follows. MIGEC handled the raw barcoded reads, throwing out single-read molecular identifier groups before consensus assembly and CDR3 extraction. VDJtools was used for post-analysis of the clonotype tables, and diversity was normalized by down-sampling every dataset to the size of the smallest sample. To correct batch-related cross-sample contamination, repertoire overlap clustering matched CDR3 amino acid sequences but not nucleotide sequences. TCRdb trimmed the raw reads at Q25, called clones with MiXCR and kept productive beta chains. Entries are consolidated by CDR3 protein sequence, retaining the most common genes and DNA. For this entry, the V and J calls and clone size follow TCRdb and not the study's own pipeline. The sample contains approximately 570,000 distinct CDR3 sequences, about 44% of them found a single time. The ten biggest clones cover 1.5% to 2% of the sample.

The paper's findings and limits, for the study overall: Patients showed significantly higher frequencies than controls for about five TRBV segments, among them TRBV5-6, TRBV5-1 and TRBV20-1. When samples were clustered directly using the F measure, samples prepared in the same batch co-clustered strongly, which prompted a batch-effect correction. The control group was slightly older than the multiple sclerosis patient group. Normalized Chao1 diversity was significantly lower in multiple sclerosis patients than controls, suggesting substantial peripheral T-cell clonal expansion.

This clonotype showed up just a few times. Its antigen has not been determined. No base-level quality is on record; no much larger clone is a single base apart. The V and J segments used are TRBV2 and TRBJ2-7; no D gene call is confident. This TCR came from a girl aged 10-17 years with multiple sclerosis. The specimen sequenced was blood. For the CDR3, the sequence is CASIAGSYEQYF. DNA sequence: TGTGCCAGCATAGCCGGCTCCTACGAGCAGTACTTC.